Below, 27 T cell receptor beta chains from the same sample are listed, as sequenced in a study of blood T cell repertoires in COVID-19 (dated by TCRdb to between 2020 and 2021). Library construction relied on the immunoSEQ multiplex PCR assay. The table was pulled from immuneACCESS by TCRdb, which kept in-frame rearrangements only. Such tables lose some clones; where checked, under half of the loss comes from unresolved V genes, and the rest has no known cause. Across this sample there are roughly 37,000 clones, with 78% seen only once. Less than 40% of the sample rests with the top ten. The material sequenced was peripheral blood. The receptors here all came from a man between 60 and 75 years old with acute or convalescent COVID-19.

The CDR3 here is CASSQTPQGALYEQYF. Here the CDR3 DNA reads TGCGCCAGCAGTCAAACTCCACAGGGGGCTTTATACGAGCAGTACTTC. The V gene is TRBV23-1, the J gene TRBJ2-7; the match to TRBD1 covers 9 bases. TRBV23-1 is reported as an ORF; its role is uncertain. The CDR3 runs 16 residues. The V segment lost 2 bases and the J segment 4 bases; nucleotides outside the gene matches: 9.

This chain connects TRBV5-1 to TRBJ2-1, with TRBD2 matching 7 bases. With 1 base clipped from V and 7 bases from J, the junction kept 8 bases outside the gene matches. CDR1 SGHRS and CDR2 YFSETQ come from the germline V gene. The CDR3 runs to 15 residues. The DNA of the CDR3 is TGCGCCAGCAGCTTGATCGGCGGGAGTAGAAATGAGCAGTTCTTC. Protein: CASSLIGGSRNEQFF.

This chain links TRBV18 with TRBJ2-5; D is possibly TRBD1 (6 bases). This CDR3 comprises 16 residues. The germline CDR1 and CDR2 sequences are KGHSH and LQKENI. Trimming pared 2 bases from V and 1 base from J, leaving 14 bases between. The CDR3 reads CASSPWTVGGQETQYF. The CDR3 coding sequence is TGTGCCAGCTCACCATGGACAGTTGGGGGCCAAGAGACCCAGTACTTC.

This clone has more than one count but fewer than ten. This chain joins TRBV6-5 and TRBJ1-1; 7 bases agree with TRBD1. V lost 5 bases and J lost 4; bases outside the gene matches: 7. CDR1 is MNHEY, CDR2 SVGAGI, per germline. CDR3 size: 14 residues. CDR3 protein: CASSPTGRGTEAFF. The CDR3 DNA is TGTGCCAGCAGTCCGACAGGGCGAGGCACTGAAGCTTTCTTT.

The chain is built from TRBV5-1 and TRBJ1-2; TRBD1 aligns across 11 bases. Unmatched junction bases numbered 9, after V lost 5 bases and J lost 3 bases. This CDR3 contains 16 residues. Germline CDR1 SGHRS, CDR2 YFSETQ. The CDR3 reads CASRPTGTGGDYGYTF. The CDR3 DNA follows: TGCGCCAGCAGGCCAACCGGGACAGGGGGTGACTATGGCTACACCTTC.

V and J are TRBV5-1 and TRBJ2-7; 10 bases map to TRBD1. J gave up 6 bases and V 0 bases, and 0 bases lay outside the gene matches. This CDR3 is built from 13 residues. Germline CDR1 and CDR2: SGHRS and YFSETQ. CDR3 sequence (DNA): TGCGCCAGCAGCTTGGGGGACAGGGGCGAGCAGTACTTC. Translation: CASSLGDRGEQYF.

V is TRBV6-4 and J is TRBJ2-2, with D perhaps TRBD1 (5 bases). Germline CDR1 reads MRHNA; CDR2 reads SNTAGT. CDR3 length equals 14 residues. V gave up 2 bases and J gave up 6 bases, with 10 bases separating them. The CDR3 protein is CASSDPQGAGELFF. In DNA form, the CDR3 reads TGTGCCAGCAGTGACCCTCAGGGCGCCGGGGAGCTGTTTTTT.

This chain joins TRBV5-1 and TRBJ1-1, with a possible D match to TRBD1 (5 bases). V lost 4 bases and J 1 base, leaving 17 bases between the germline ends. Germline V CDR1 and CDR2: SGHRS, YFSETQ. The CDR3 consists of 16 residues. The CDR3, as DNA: TGCGCCAGCAGCCCCGGGTCGGTAGGGGAGAACACTGAAGCTTTCTTT. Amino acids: CASSPGSVGENTEAFF. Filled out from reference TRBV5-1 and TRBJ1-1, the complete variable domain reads KAGVTQTPRYLIKTRGQQVTLSCSPISGHRSVSWYQQTPGQGLQFLFEYFSETQRNKGNFPGRFSGRQFSNSRSEMNVSTLELGDSALYLCASSPGSVGENTEAFFGQGTRLTVV.

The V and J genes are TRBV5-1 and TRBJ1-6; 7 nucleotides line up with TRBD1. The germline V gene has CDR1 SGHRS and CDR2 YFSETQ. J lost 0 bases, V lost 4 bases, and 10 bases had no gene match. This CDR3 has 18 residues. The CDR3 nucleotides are TGCGCCAGCAGCAACCCTGGGACAGCCTACTCCTATAATTCACCCCTCCACTTT. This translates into CASSNPGTAYSYNSPLHF.

The CDR3 coding sequence is TGTGCCAGCAGTGCATCAGGGATCGATGGCTACACCTTC. This translates into CASSASGIDGYTF. The gene calls are TRBV6-6 and TRBJ1-2; D is possibly TRBD1 (5 bases). The CDR3 is 13 residues long. Trimming cost V 5 bases and J 6 bases, with 13 bases left between them. Germline CDR1 MNHNY, CDR2 SVGAGI (reference sequence).

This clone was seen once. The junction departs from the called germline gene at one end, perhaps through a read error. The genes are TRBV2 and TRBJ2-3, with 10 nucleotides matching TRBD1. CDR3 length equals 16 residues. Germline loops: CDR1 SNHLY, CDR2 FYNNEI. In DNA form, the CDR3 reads TGTGTCAGCATCCCCTCGGGACAGGGGTTCACAGATACGCAGTATTTT. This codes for CVSIPSGQGFTDTQYF.

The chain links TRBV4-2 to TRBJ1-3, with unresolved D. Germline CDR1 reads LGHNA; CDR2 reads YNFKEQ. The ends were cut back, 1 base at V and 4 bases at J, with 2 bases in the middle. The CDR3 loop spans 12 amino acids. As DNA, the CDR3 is TGTGCCAGCAGCCAAGCGGGAAACACCATATATTTT. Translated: CASSQAGNTIYF.

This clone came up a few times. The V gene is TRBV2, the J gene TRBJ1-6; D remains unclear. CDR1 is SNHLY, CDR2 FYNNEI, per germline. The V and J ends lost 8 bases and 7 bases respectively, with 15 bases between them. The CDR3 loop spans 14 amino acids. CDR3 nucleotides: TGTGCCAGCGCATTGAGCCTTTCGAATTCACCCCTCCACTTT. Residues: CASALSLSNSPLHF.

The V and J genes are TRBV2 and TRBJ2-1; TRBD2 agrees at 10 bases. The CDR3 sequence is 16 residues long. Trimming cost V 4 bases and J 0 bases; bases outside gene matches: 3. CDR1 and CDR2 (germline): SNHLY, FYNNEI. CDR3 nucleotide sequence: TGTGCCAGCAGTGTCCCTAGCGGGAGCTCCTACAATGAGCAGTTCTTC. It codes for CASSVPSGSSYNEQFF.

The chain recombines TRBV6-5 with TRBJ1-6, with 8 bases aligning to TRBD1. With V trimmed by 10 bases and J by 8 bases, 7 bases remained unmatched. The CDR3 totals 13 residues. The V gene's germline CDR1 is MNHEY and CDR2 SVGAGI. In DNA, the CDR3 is TGTGCCACCGGACAGGGTGCAGATTCACCCCTCCACTTT. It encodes CATGQGADSPLHF.

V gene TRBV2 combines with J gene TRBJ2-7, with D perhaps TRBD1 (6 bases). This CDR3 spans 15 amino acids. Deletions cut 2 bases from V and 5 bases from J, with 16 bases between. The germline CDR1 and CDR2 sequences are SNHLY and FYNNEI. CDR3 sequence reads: CASSEPPGTYNEQYF. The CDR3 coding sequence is TGTGCCAGCAGTGAACCACCCGGGACATACAACGAGCAGTACTTC.

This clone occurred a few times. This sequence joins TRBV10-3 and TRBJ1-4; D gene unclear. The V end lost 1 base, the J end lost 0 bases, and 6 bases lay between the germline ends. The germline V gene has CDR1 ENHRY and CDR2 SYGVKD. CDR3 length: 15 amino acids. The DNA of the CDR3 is TGTGCCATCAGTGAGTTCCCAGCAACTAATGAAAAACTGTTTTTT. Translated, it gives CAISEFPATNEKLFF.

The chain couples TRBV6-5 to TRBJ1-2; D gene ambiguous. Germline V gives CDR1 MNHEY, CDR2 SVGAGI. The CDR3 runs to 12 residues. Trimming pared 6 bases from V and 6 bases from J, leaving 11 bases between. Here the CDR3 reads CASRDPTDGYTF. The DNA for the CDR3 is TGTGCCAGCAGGGATCCGACTGATGGCTACACCTTC.

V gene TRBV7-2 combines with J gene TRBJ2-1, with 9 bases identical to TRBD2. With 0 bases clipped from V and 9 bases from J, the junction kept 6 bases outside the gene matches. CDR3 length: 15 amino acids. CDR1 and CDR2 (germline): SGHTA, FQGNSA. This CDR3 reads CASSLASGSVGEQFF. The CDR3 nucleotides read TGTGCCAGCAGCTTAGCTAGCGGGAGTGTCGGTGAGCAGTTCTTC.

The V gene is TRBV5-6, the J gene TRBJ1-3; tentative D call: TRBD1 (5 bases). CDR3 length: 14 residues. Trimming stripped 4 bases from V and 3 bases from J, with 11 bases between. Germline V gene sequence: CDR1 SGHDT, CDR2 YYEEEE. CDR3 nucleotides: TGTGCCAGCAGCCGTTCGACAGTTGGAAACACCATATATTTT. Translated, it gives CASSRSTVGNTIYF.

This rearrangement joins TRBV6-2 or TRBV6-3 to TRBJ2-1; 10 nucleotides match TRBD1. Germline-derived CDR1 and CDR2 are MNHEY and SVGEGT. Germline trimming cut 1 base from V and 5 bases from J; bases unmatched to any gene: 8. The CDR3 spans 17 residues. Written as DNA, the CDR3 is TGTGCCAGCAGTTACTTCGGGGGGACAGGGGCCCACAATGAGCAGTTCTTC. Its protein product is CASSYFGGTGAHNEQFF.

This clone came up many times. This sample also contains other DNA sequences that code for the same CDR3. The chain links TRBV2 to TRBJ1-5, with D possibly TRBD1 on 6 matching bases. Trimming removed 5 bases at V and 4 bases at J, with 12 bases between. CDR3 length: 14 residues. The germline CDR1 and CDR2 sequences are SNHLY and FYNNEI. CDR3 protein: CASSLDSLNQPQHF. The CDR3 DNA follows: TGTGCCAGCAGTCTGGACAGCCTGAATCAGCCCCAGCATTTT.

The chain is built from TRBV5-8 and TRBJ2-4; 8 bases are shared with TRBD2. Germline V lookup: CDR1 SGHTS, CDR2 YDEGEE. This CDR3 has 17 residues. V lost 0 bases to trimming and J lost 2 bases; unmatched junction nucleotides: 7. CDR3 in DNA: TGTGCCAGCAGCTTGGCCGGGAGGGGGGACTCCAAAAACATTCAGTACTTC. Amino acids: CASSLAGRGDSKNIQYF.

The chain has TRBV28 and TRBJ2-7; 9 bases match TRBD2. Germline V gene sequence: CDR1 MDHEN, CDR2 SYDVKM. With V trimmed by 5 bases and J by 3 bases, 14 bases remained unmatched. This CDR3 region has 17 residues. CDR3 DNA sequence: TGTGCCAGCAGTCCTCCGAGGGCTGGAGCGGGGGGCTACGAGCAGTACTTC. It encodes CASSPPRAGAGGYEQYF.

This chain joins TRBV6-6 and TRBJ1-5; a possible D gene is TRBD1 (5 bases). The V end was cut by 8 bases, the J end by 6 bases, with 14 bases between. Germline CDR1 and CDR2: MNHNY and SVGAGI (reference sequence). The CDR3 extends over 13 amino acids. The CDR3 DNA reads TGTGCCAGCCATCAGGGCAACGGTCAGCCCCAGCATTTT. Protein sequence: CASHQGNGQPQHF.

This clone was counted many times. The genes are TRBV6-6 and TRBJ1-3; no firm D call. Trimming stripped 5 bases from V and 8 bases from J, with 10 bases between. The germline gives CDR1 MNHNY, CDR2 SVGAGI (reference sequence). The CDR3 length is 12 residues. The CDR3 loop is CASSPRRDTIYF. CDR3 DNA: TGTGCCAGCAGTCCTCGTCGGGACACCATATATTTT.

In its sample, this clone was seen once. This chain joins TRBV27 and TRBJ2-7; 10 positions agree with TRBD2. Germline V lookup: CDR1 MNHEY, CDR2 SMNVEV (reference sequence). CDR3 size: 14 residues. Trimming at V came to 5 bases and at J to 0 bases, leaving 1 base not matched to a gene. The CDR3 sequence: CASSTSGVSYEQYF. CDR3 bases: TGTGCCAGCAGTACTAGCGGGGTCTCCTACGAGCAGTACTTC.